The rows below give T cell receptor beta chains drawn from one sample of a study of shared clonotypes between healthy human individuals. Sequencing used immunoSEQ multiplex PCR; TCRdb keeps in-frame clones, though not all of them. The sample shows fewer than 800,000 clones, under 95% of them seen only once. The source material was naive CD8+ T cells sorted from blood. Receptor source: a man under 40 in good health. CDR3s include the opening cysteine and the closing phenylalanine or tryptophan. Each record gives: J gene, clone size, D gene, V gene, CDR3 protein, CDR3 DNA. The D gene is left open where the match is weak. Clone size is shown for a subset of rows, as once, few, many or a class of expanded clone.

j_call: TRBJ2-3
clone_size: .
d_call: .
v_call: TRBV11-2
cdr3_aa: CASSRRLSSTDTQYF
cdr3_nt: TGTGCCAGCAGCAGACGTCTCTCTAGCACAGATACGCAGTATTTT

j_call: TRBJ2-3
clone_size: .
d_call: .
v_call: TRBV13
cdr3_aa: CASSLSNRVRSGNTLSLTDTQYF
cdr3_nt: TGTGCCAGCAGCTTAAGCAACAGGGTGCGCAGCGGGAACACTCTTTCCCTCACAGATACGCAGTATTTT

j_call: TRBJ2-3
clone_size: .
d_call: TRBD2
v_call: TRBV11-2
cdr3_aa: CASSLGGGPKDTQYF
cdr3_nt: TGTGCCAGCAGCTTAGGGGGGGGACCTAAAGATACGCAGTATTTT

j_call: TRBJ2-2
clone_size: .
d_call: .
v_call: TRBV5-1
cdr3_aa: CASSAVIKANTGELFF
cdr3_nt: TGCGCCAGCAGCGCCGTAATCAAGGCGAACACCGGGGAGCTGTTTTTT

j_call: TRBJ2-7
clone_size: .
d_call: TRBD1
v_call: TRBV28
cdr3_aa: CASSGPGQGIHEQYF
cdr3_nt: TGTGCCAGCAGTGGTCCGGGACAGGGGATCCACGAGCAGTACTTC

j_call: TRBJ2-1
clone_size: .
d_call: TRBD2
v_call: TRBV6-1
cdr3_aa: CASRASGRGYNEQFF
cdr3_nt: TGTGCCAGCAGAGCTAGCGGGAGGGGTTACAATGAGCAGTTCTTC

j_call: TRBJ2-1
clone_size: .
d_call: TRBD1
v_call: TRBV29-1
cdr3_aa: CSVDGTAYYNEQFF
cdr3_nt: TGCAGCGTTGACGGGACAGCCTATTACAATGAGCAGTTCTTC

j_call: TRBJ2-2
clone_size: .
d_call: TRBD1
v_call: TRBV27
cdr3_aa: CASRKQGVFGELFF
cdr3_nt: TGTGCCAGCAGGAAACAGGGGGTTTTCGGGGAGCTGTTTTTT

j_call: TRBJ2-3
clone_size: .
d_call: TRBD1
v_call: TRBV4-1
cdr3_aa: CASSQLDRAGATDTQYF
cdr3_nt: TGCGCCAGCAGCCAACTGGACAGGGCCGGTGCCACAGATACGCAGTATTTT

j_call: TRBJ1-4
clone_size: .
d_call: .
v_call: TRBV11-2
cdr3_aa: CASSEQQEGGEKLFF
cdr3_nt: TGTGCCAGCAGCGAACAACAGGAGGGAGGGGAAAAACTGTTTTTT

j_call: TRBJ1-1
clone_size: .
d_call: .
v_call: TRBV7-2
cdr3_aa: CASSRMGGASTEAFF
cdr3_nt: TGTGCCAGCAGCCGAATGGGAGGGGCGAGCACTGAAGCTTTCTTT

j_call: TRBJ2-3
clone_size: .
d_call: .
v_call: TRBV11-2
cdr3_aa: CASSPPLPDTQYF
cdr3_nt: TGTGCCAGCAGCCCGCCACTCCCAGATACGCAGTATTTT

j_call: TRBJ2-7
clone_size: once
d_call: .
v_call: TRBV11-2
cdr3_aa: CASSLSSGNEQYF
cdr3_nt: TGTGCCAGCAGCTTAAGCTCCGGTAACGAGCAGTACTTC

j_call: TRBJ2-1
clone_size: .
d_call: .
v_call: TRBV7-6
cdr3_aa: CASSLGATGTYNEQFF
cdr3_nt: TGTGCCAGCAGCTTAGGGGCTACGGGGACCTACAATGAGCAGTTCTTC

j_call: TRBJ2-7
clone_size: .
d_call: .
v_call: TRBV5-1
cdr3_aa: CASSHRGERTHEQYF
cdr3_nt: TGCGCCAGCAGCCACCGGGGAGAAAGGACCCACGAGCAGTACTTC

j_call: TRBJ2-4
clone_size: .
d_call: TRBD2
v_call: TRBV5-5
cdr3_aa: CASSLGVAGEDIQYF
cdr3_nt: TGTGCCAGCAGCTTGGGGGTAGCGGGAGAGGACATTCAGTACTTC

j_call: TRBJ2-1
clone_size: .
d_call: TRBD1
v_call: TRBV29-1
cdr3_aa: CSVPDRGTYNEQFF
cdr3_nt: TGCAGCGTTCCTGACAGGGGGACCTACAATGAGCAGTTCTTC

j_call: TRBJ2-1
clone_size: once
d_call: .
v_call: TRBV7-9
cdr3_aa: CASSDVGSYNEQFF
cdr3_nt: TGTGCCAGCAGCGACGTGGGCTCCTACAATGAGCAGTTCTTC

j_call: TRBJ2-7
clone_size: .
d_call: .
v_call: TRBV27
cdr3_aa: CASSSRLERAYEQYF
cdr3_nt: TGTGCCAGCAGTTCCAGACTCGAAAGAGCCTACGAGCAGTACTTC

j_call: TRBJ2-5
clone_size: once
d_call: .
v_call: TRBV18
cdr3_aa: CASSPTAGTAIRGQETQYF
cdr3_nt: TGTGCCAGCTCACCCACTGCCGGAACGGCCATACGAGGTCAAGAGACCCAGTACTTC

j_call: TRBJ2-7
clone_size: .
d_call: .
v_call: TRBV7-8
cdr3_aa: CASSLASHAEQYF
cdr3_nt: TGTGCCAGCAGCTTAGCATCTCACGCCGAGCAGTACTTC

j_call: TRBJ2-7
clone_size: .
d_call: TRBD1
v_call: TRBV4-2
cdr3_aa: CASSQAPGQSYEQYF
cdr3_nt: TGTGCCAGCAGCCAAGCCCCGGGACAGTCCTACGAGCAGTACTTC

j_call: TRBJ2-3
clone_size: .
d_call: TRBD2
v_call: TRBV27
cdr3_aa: CASLSSGTMSRDTQYF
cdr3_nt: TGTGCCAGCCTCTCTAGCGGGACCATGTCCCGCGATACGCAGTATTTT

j_call: TRBJ2-3
clone_size: .
d_call: .
v_call: TRBV9
cdr3_aa: CASSVGQGLTDTQYF
cdr3_nt: TGTGCCAGCAGCGTAGGGCAGGGGCTCACAGATACGCAGTATTTT

j_call: TRBJ2-7
clone_size: .
d_call: .
v_call: TRBV19
cdr3_aa: CASSIGTGWYEQYF
cdr3_nt: TGTGCCAGTAGTATCGGTACAGGTTGGTACGAGCAGTACTTC

j_call: TRBJ2-2
clone_size: .
d_call: TRBD2
v_call: TRBV4-3
cdr3_aa: CASSQGAGAPWDTGELFF
cdr3_nt: TGCGCCAGCAGCCAGGGCGCGGGAGCACCGTGGGACACCGGGGAGCTGTTTTTT

j_call: TRBJ2-5
clone_size: .
d_call: TRBD2
v_call: TRBV7-2
cdr3_aa: CASSLSGRQETQYF
cdr3_nt: TGTGCCAGCAGCCTTAGCGGGAGACAGGAGACCCAGTACTTC

j_call: TRBJ2-1
clone_size: .
d_call: .
v_call: TRBV11-2
cdr3_aa: CASSLAGTYNEQFF
cdr3_nt: TGTGCCAGCAGCTTAGCGGGTACTTACAATGAGCAGTTCTTC

j_call: TRBJ1-1
clone_size: .
d_call: .
v_call: TRBV6-5
cdr3_aa: CASILGLEAFF
cdr3_nt: TGTGCCAGCATCCTAGGACTCGAAGCTTTCTTT

j_call: TRBJ2-1
clone_size: .
d_call: TRBD2
v_call: TRBV9
cdr3_aa: CASGGDFYNEQFF
cdr3_nt: TGTGCCAGCGGGGGGGACTTCTACAATGAGCAGTTCTTC

j_call: TRBJ1-5
clone_size: .
d_call: .
v_call: TRBV19
cdr3_aa: CASSIFGPGSSNQPQHF
cdr3_nt: TGTGCCAGTAGTATCTTTGGTCCGGGATCTAGCAATCAGCCCCAGCATTTT

j_call: TRBJ1-5
clone_size: .
d_call: .
v_call: TRBV2
cdr3_aa: CASSEGWTNQPQHF
cdr3_nt: TGTGCCAGCAGTGAAGGGTGGACCAATCAGCCCCAGCATTTT

j_call: TRBJ2-3
clone_size: .
d_call: .
v_call: TRBV19
cdr3_aa: CASRGMGERLWDTQYF
cdr3_nt: TGTGCCAGTAGGGGTATGGGGGAGAGGTTATGGGATACGCAGTATTTT

j_call: TRBJ2-4
clone_size: .
d_call: .
v_call: TRBV2
cdr3_aa: CASLSENIQYF
cdr3_nt: TGTGCCAGCTTGTCGGAAAACATTCAGTACTTC

j_call: TRBJ1-2
clone_size: .
d_call: .
v_call: TRBV5-1
cdr3_aa: CASSRTEYGYTF
cdr3_nt: TGCGCCAGCAGCCGGACAGAATATGGCTACACCTTC

j_call: TRBJ2-1
clone_size: .
d_call: .
v_call: TRBV6-5
cdr3_aa: CASRTGRWQFF
cdr3_nt: TGTGCCAGCAGAACAGGGCGTTGGCAGTTCTTC

j_call: TRBJ2-2
clone_size: .
d_call: .
v_call: TRBV4-3
cdr3_aa: CASSQGPLGTGELFF
cdr3_nt: TGCGCCAGCAGCCAAGGGCCGCTAGGCACCGGGGAGCTGTTTTTT

j_call: TRBJ2-7
clone_size: once
d_call: .
v_call: TRBV20-1
cdr3_aa: CSAGLSMEQYF
cdr3_nt: TGCAGTGCCGGACTTAGTATGGAGCAGTACTTC

j_call: TRBJ2-7
clone_size: .
d_call: TRBD1
v_call: TRBV19
cdr3_aa: CASTPRGDSSYEQYF
cdr3_nt: TGTGCCAGTACCCCCAGAGGGGACAGCTCCTACGAGCAGTACTTC

j_call: TRBJ1-1
clone_size: .
d_call: .
v_call: TRBV15
cdr3_aa: CATSGWNTEAFF
cdr3_nt: TGTGCCACCAGCGGTTGGAACACTGAAGCTTTCTTT

j_call: TRBJ2-1
clone_size: .
d_call: TRBD1
v_call: TRBV28
cdr3_aa: CAGGTGVNEQFF
cdr3_nt: TGTGCCGGGGGGACAGGGGTGAATGAGCAGTTCTTC

j_call: TRBJ2-7
clone_size: .
d_call: TRBD2
v_call: TRBV29-1
cdr3_aa: CSVLLAGETNEQYF
cdr3_nt: TGCAGCGTGCTACTAGCGGGAGAAACTAATGAGCAGTACTTC

j_call: TRBJ2-5
clone_size: .
d_call: TRBD2
v_call: TRBV7-2
cdr3_aa: CASSLNQRGTSGRRETQYF
cdr3_nt: TGTGCCAGCAGCCTCAACCAACGGGGGACTAGCGGGAGGAGGGAGACCCAGTACTTC

j_call: TRBJ2-5
clone_size: once
d_call: TRBD1
v_call: TRBV19
cdr3_aa: CASSTYLPGQGTETQYF
cdr3_nt: TGTGCCAGTAGTACCTACCTTCCGGGACAGGGGACGGAGACCCAGTACTTC

j_call: TRBJ2-5
clone_size: .
d_call: .
v_call: TRBV5-6
cdr3_aa: CAGRQWGVLETQYF
cdr3_nt: TGTGCCGGCAGGCAGTGGGGCGTACTGGAGACCCAGTACTTC

j_call: TRBJ1-4
clone_size: .
d_call: .
v_call: TRBV28
cdr3_aa: CASSPGEKLFF
cdr3_nt: TGTGCCAGCAGTCCTGGGGAAAAACTGTTTTTT

j_call: TRBJ2-5
clone_size: .
d_call: TRBD1
v_call: TRBV18
cdr3_aa: CASSPRDRAILQETQYF
cdr3_nt: TGTGCCAGCTCACCGAGGGACAGGGCGATTCTCCAAGAGACCCAGTACTTC

j_call: TRBJ2-7
clone_size: .
d_call: .
v_call: TRBV5-5
cdr3_aa: CASSGLYGTRDEQYF
cdr3_nt: TGTGCCAGCAGCGGGTTATACGGGACTCGGGACGAGCAGTACTTC

j_call: TRBJ2-3
clone_size: .
d_call: .
v_call: TRBV9
cdr3_aa: CASSVGVADTQYF
cdr3_nt: TGTGCCAGCAGCGTAGGGGTTGCAGATACGCAGTATTTT

j_call: TRBJ2-7
clone_size: .
d_call: TRBD1
v_call: TRBV4-1
cdr3_aa: CASSQYGTGPYEQYF
cdr3_nt: TGCGCCAGCAGCCAATACGGGACAGGGCCCTACGAGCAGTACTTC

j_call: TRBJ2-1
clone_size: .
d_call: .
v_call: TRBV5-6
cdr3_aa: CASSLGGRSDEQFF
cdr3_nt: TGTGCCAGCAGCTTGGGAGGGAGGTCAGATGAGCAGTTCTTC

j_call: TRBJ2-7
clone_size: .
d_call: TRBD2
v_call: TRBV29-1
cdr3_aa: CSVMTGTSGYEQYF
cdr3_nt: TGCAGCGTTATGACCGGGACTAGCGGTTACGAGCAGTACTTC

j_call: TRBJ2-7
clone_size: .
d_call: .
v_call: TRBV7-6
cdr3_aa: CASSSPGLEQYF
cdr3_nt: TGTGCCAGCAGCTCCCCGGGTCTCGAGCAGTACTTC

j_call: TRBJ2-7
clone_size: .
d_call: TRBD1
v_call: TRBV5-1
cdr3_aa: CASSTFGTVYEQYF
cdr3_nt: TGCGCCAGCAGCACCTTCGGGACAGTCTACGAGCAGTACTTC

j_call: TRBJ2-7
clone_size: .
d_call: TRBD2
v_call: TRBV27
cdr3_aa: CASSPGLAGGPSYEQYF
cdr3_nt: TGTGCCAGCAGTCCAGGACTAGCGGGAGGCCCTTCCTACGAGCAGTACTTC

j_call: TRBJ1-1
clone_size: .
d_call: .
v_call: TRBV29-1
cdr3_aa: CSVVGKNTEAFF
cdr3_nt: TGCAGCGTTGTTGGCAAGAACACTGAAGCTTTCTTT

j_call: TRBJ1-2
clone_size: .
d_call: TRBD1
v_call: TRBV7-9
cdr3_aa: CASSFYPQDRAQGYTF
cdr3_nt: TGTGCCAGCAGCTTTTATCCTCAGGACAGGGCGCAGGGCTACACCTTC

j_call: TRBJ2-7
clone_size: .
d_call: TRBD2
v_call: TRBV4-3
cdr3_aa: CASSQERTSASGHEQYF
cdr3_nt: TGCGCCAGCAGCCAGGAAAGGACTAGCGCCTCAGGGCACGAGCAGTACTTC

j_call: TRBJ2-2
clone_size: .
d_call: .
v_call: TRBV1
cdr3_aa: CTSSQRSGRTLPNGELFF
cdr3_nt: TGCACCAGCAGCCAAAGGAGCGGGAGGACCCTTCCTAACGGGGAGCTGTTTTTT

j_call: TRBJ2-7
clone_size: .
d_call: .
v_call: TRBV19
cdr3_aa: CASSLTGTTYEQYF
cdr3_nt: TGTGCCAGTAGCTTGACAGGGACTACCTACGAGCAGTACTTC